Shown below are 23 T cell receptor beta chains from a single sample sequenced in a study of beta chain features in type 1 diabetes. Every isolated RNA sample was fully reverse transcribed, so sequencing captured expressed TCRB transcripts. Some clones are missing from TCRdb's copy, which holds only in-frame ones; the method was immunoSEQ multiplex PCR. The sample has 150,000 to 160,000 clones, over 8.5% seen once. The sample taken for sequencing was central memory CD4+ T cells from blood. These receptors came from a man aged 18 to 29 in good health.

This clone has ten or more counts. The chain employs TRBV7-2 and TRBJ2-3; TRBD2 matches 7 bases. J was trimmed by 1 base and V by 8 bases; bases with no gene match: 6. Germline loops: CDR1 SGHTA, CDR2 FQGNSA. CDR3 length: 14 residues. CDR3 in amino acids: CASRTSLGTDTQYF. The CDR3 DNA follows: TGTGCCAGCCGGACTAGTTTGGGCACAGATACGCAGTATTTT.

The chain employs TRBV30 and TRBJ1-2; TRBD1 matches 9 bases. Germline trimming cut 1 base from V and 4 bases from J; bases unmatched to any gene: 7. Germline V lookup: CDR1 GTSNPN, CDR2 SVGIG (reference sequence). CDR3 length: 15 residues. CDR3 sequence reads: CAWSAIQGAVYGYTF. CDR3 in DNA: TGTGCCTGGAGTGCCATACAGGGGGCAGTCTATGGCTACACCTTC.

This clone showed up just a few times. The chain joins TRBV10-3 to TRBJ2-7; D may be TRBD1 (6 bases). This CDR3 has 13 amino acids. Germline CDR1 ENHRY, CDR2 SYGVKD. V was pared by 4 bases and J by 3 bases, with 10 bases between. CDR3 sequence reads: CAISASQGYEQYF. CDR3 bases: TGTGCCATCAGTGCCTCACAGGGCTACGAGCAGTACTTC.

This clone was found a few times. This chain joins TRBV7-9 and TRBJ1-1; weak D call: TRBD1 (5 bases). Trimming took 4 bases from V and 1 from J, leaving 10 bases between them. CDR1 and CDR2 from the germline V gene are SEHNR and FQNEAQ (reference sequence). The CDR3 consists of 14 residues. The CDR3 is CASSSGLKNTEAFF. CDR3 nucleotides: TGTGCCAGCAGCTCGGGACTCAAGAACACTGAAGCTTTCTTT.

This clone was counted between two and nine times. The chain has TRBV9 and TRBJ2-3; perhaps TRBD1 as D (6 bases). This CDR3 is 14 amino acids long. Germline-derived CDR1 and CDR2 are SGDLS and YYNGEE. V lost 5 bases and J lost 0, with 10 bases in between. Here the CDR3 reads CASSGGLSTDTQYF. The CDR3 DNA reads as TGTGCCAGCAGTGGGGGCTTGAGCACAGATACGCAGTATTTT. Based on the CDR3 plus reference TRBV9 and TRBJ2-3, the full variable domain is DSGVTQTPKHLITATGQRVTLRCSPRSGDLSVYWYQQSLDQGLQFLIQYYNGEERAKGNILERFSAQQFPDLHSELNLSSLELGDSALYFCASSGGLSTDTQYFGPGTRLTVL.

This CDR3 is CASSLGTVPNIQYF. The DNA of the CDR3 is TGTGCCAGCAGCCTAGGGACAGTCCCTAACATTCAGTACTTC. V gene TRBV7-3 combines with J gene TRBJ2-4; TRBD1 matches 7 bases. Germline values: CDR1 SGHTA, CDR2 FQGTGA. V was clipped by 5 bases and J by 7 bases; unmatched bases: 8. CDR3 length: 14 amino acids.

The rearrangement uses TRBV5-6 and TRBJ2-3; D unclear. V was clipped by 4 bases and J by 11 bases, with 17 bases between them. This CDR3 is 13 amino acids long. In germline, CDR1 is SGHDT, CDR2 YYEEEE. CDR3 in amino acids: CASSRPGFPKQYF. CDR3 sequence (DNA): TGTGCCAGCAGCCGGCCAGGATTCCCTAAGCAGTATTTT.

This clone was detected only a few times. The chain couples TRBV4-2 to TRBJ1-1, with D uncertain. Germline loops: CDR1 LGHNA, CDR2 YNFKEQ. CDR3 size: 15 residues. The V end lost 0 bases, the J end lost 1 base, and 9 bases lay between the germline ends. CDR3 nucleotide sequence: TGTGCCAGCAGCCAAGATAGAACATCGAACACTGAAGCTTTCTTT. As protein: CASSQDRTSNTEAFF.

This clone was recorded a few times. This is likely an artifact of a read error, given a far larger clone one base away. V gene TRBV9 combines with J gene TRBJ2-1; 8 nucleotides line up with TRBD2. Germline assignment: CDR1 SGDLS and CDR2 YYNGEE. The CDR3 is 15 amino acids. This chain's CDR3 is CARSVTRRGAYEQFF. Written as DNA, the CDR3 is TGTGCCCGCAGCGTCACCCGGCGGGGGGCCTATGAGCAGTTCTTC.

This clone was detected only a few times. A read error may account for a junction end that differs from germline. This chain uses TRBV7-2 with TRBJ2-1, with D possibly TRBD2 on 5 matching bases. Germline assignment: CDR1 SGHTA and CDR2 FQGNSA. The CDR3 totals 14 residues. In nucleotides, the CDR3 is TGTGCCAGCAGCCTAGCCGTCGGAGTCAATGAGCAGTTCTTC. It codes for CASSLAVGVNEQFF.

The rearrangement uses TRBV4-2 and TRBJ2-2; D is ambiguous. The ends were cut back, 0 bases at V and 6 bases at J, with 14 bases in the middle. CDR1 LGHNA and CDR2 YNFKEQ come from the germline V gene. The CDR3 loop spans 16 amino acids. The CDR3 coding sequence is TGTGCCAGCAGCCAAGAGGGCCAGCCGACTGCCGGGGAGCTGTTTTTT. This sequence encodes CASSQEGQPTAGELFF.

V usage is TRBV30 and J usage is TRBJ2-7; D call uncertain. The CDR3 spans 14 residues. Germline lookup yields CDR1 GTSNPN and CDR2 SVGIG (reference sequence). The germline V and J ends were trimmed by 3 bases and 3 bases, with 15 bases remaining between them. This CDR3 is CAWRPGRRSYEQYF. DNA for the CDR3: TGTGCCTGGAGGCCCGGGCGGCGAAGCTACGAGCAGTACTTC.

The V gene is TRBV5-1, the J gene TRBJ1-2; 9 nucleotides line up with TRBD1. This CDR3 contains 14 residues. V shed 5 bases and J 3 bases; nucleotides not matched to a gene: 5. Germline lookup yields CDR1 SGHRS and CDR2 YFSETQ. CDR3 loop: CASRTGGADYGYTF. For the CDR3, the DNA is TGCGCCAGCAGAACAGGGGGCGCGGACTATGGCTACACCTTC.

In this sample, this clone turned up a few times. This rearrangement joins TRBV7-2 to TRBJ2-5, with D perhaps TRBD1 (6 bases). V was cut by 2 bases and J by 5 bases, with 12 bases left in between. The CDR3 loop spans 14 amino acids. Germline assignment: CDR1 SGHTA and CDR2 FQGNSA. Here the CDR3 DNA reads TGTGCCAGCAGCTTACTAGACAGGCAGGAGACCCAGTACTTC. Translated: CASSLLDRQETQYF.

The CDR3 protein is CASSFSSNQPQHF. CDR3 DNA sequence: TGTGCCAGCAGCTTTTCTAGCAATCAGCCCCAGCATTTT. This chain connects TRBV7-2 to TRBJ1-5; no clear D gene. The germline V and J ends were trimmed by 3 bases and 0 bases, with 3 bases remaining between them. This CDR3 has 13 amino acids. Germline V gives CDR1 SGHTA, CDR2 FQGNSA.

This clone was counted only a few times. The V and J genes are TRBV5-8 and TRBJ2-7; TRBD1 matches 7 bases. Germline values: CDR1 SGHTS, CDR2 YDEGEE. Losses at the gene ends were 3 bases for V and 9 bases for J; bases not matched to a gene: 12. This CDR3 is 14 amino acids long. The CDR3 loop is CASSSGTEGLSQYF. The CDR3, as DNA: TGTGCCAGCAGCTCCGGGACAGAAGGGCTCTCGCAGTACTTC.

The chain joins TRBV6-5 to TRBJ1-2; TRBD1 agrees at 8 bases. The CDR3 consists of 11 residues. Trimming cost V 8 bases and J 8 bases; bases outside gene matches: 4. Germline CDR1 MNHEY, CDR2 SVGAGI. The CDR3 is CASRQGKGYTF. Here the CDR3 DNA reads TGTGCCAGCCGACAGGGGAAGGGCTACACCTTC.

The chain employs TRBV28 and TRBJ2-7, with D possibly being TRBD1 or TRBD2 (5 bases each). CDR3 length: 14 residues. The ends were cut back, 8 bases at V and 3 bases at J, with 17 bases in the middle. The V gene's germline CDR1 is MDHEN and CDR2 SYDVKM. This CDR3 reads CASGPGRADYEQYF. CDR3 sequence (DNA): TGTGCCAGCGGACCGGGACGGGCTGACTACGAGCAGTACTTC.

The chain is built from TRBV4-1 and TRBJ2-7, with D possibly being TRBD1 or TRBD2 (5 bases each). Between the trimmed V and J ends, which lost 0 bases and 7 bases, there was a span of 22 bases. CDR3 length: 17 residues. Germline V gives CDR1 MGHRA, CDR2 YSYEKL. CDR3 amino acids: CASSQDSWGRGASEQYF. In nucleotides, the CDR3 is TGCGCCAGCAGCCAAGATAGTTGGGGACGGGGTGCGTCGGAGCAGTACTTC.

This rearrangement joins TRBV5-1 to TRBJ2-3; 7 bases fit TRBD2. In germline, CDR1 is SGHRS, CDR2 YFSETQ. V trimming: 4 bases; J trimming: 6 bases; junction bases outside the gene matches: 14. CDR3 length: 16 amino acids. This CDR3 reads CASSLASGDLHDTQYF. The CDR3 coding sequence is TGCGCCAGCAGCCTGGCGAGCGGGGACCTCCACGATACGCAGTATTTT.

The sample holds a few counts of this clone. V and J are TRBV4-3 and TRBJ2-2; the match to TRBD1 covers 9 bases. Per germline, CDR1 LGHNA and CDR2 YSLEER. With 8 bases clipped from V and 6 bases from J, the junction kept 7 bases outside the gene matches. The CDR3 contains 14 residues. CDR3 coding DNA: TGCGCCAGCTGCCGAGGGACAGGGCCCGGGGAGCTGTTTTTT. Translating it yields CASCRGTGPGELFF.

The chain couples TRBV28 to TRBJ2-7; tentatively, D is TRBD2 (6 bases). This CDR3 spans 16 amino acids. Germline values: CDR1 MDHEN, CDR2 SYDVKM. Trimming stripped 4 bases from V and 0 bases from J, with 16 bases between. The CDR3 loop is CASSSNLAERSYEQYF. The CDR3 DNA is TGTGCCAGCAGTTCCAACTTAGCGGAACGCTCCTACGAGCAGTACTTC.

V usage is TRBV30 and J usage is TRBJ2-7, with TRBD2 as a possible D gene (7 bases). Germline V gene sequence: CDR1 GTSNPN, CDR2 SVGIG (reference sequence). CDR3 size: 13 residues. The V and J ends lost 8 bases and 1 base respectively, with 15 bases between them. In DNA form, the CDR3 reads TGTGCCCCTCGGGGAGGGGGTTCCTACGAGCAGTACTTC. This translates into CAPRGGGSYEQYF.